This T cell receptor (beta chain) is drawn from a study of cytomegalovirus exposure and HLA in healthy donors. V lost 8 bases, J lost 4 bases, and 13 bases lay in between. CDR1 is MNHEY, CDR2 SMNVEV, per germline (reference sequence). The CDR3 has 13 residues. Findings and caveats of the study: Most TCR sequences were uncommon, yet certain public TCRs appeared in many donors. In a later analysis, V- and J-gene trimming of beta chains associated with a DCLRE1C missense variant, replicated independently.

Both 60 Vbeta primers and 13 Jbeta primers went into the PCR. The assay was immunoSEQ multiplex PCR, and TCRdb's table has in-frame clones only and misses some. The sample has about 120,000 clones, roughly 63% seen once. A note on this clone: Its matching antigen is unknown.

The sequencing input was PBMCs. The TCR originated in a man aged 40-50 years in good health and CMV-seropositive. The chain carries TRBV27 and TRBJ2-3; the D gene is possibly TRBD2 (5 bases). CDR3 nucleotides: TGTGCCAGCTCCCTGGCTAGCCCAGATACGCAGTATTTT. Residues: CASSLASPDTQYF.